The 12 T cell receptor beta chains given below trace back to one sample, sequenced in a study of early T cells in non-severe SARS-CoV-2 infection. TCRdb re-called the 5' RACE reads with MiXCR, one entry per CDR3 protein. Here the sample spans some 54,000 distinct CDR3 sequences, about 10% being singletons. Sequences were obtained from whole blood. The receptors were gathered from an adult who was a healthcare worker with PCR-confirmed SARS-CoV-2 infection or an uninfected control (not recorded which).

This clonotype was observed at least ten times. The J gene is TRBJ2-7, the V gene TRBV6-5; D is possibly TRBD2 (6 bases). The germline V gene encodes CDR1 MNHEY and CDR2 SVGAGI. The V gene lost 8 bases and the J gene lost 3 bases, with 17 bases spanning the gap. CDR3 length equals 14 residues. CDR3 nucleotide sequence: TGTGCCAGCGGTAGGGACTCGACCTTCTACGAGCAGTACTTC. Amino acid sequence: CASGRDSTFYEQYF.

This clonotype turned up a few times. V gene TRBV10-3 combines with J gene TRBJ1-2; D is ambiguous. V was shortened by 3 bases and J by 8 bases, with 13 bases between the two germline ends. This CDR3 region has 13 residues. Germline values: CDR1 ENHRY, CDR2 SYGVKD. CDR3: CAISEVILSGYTF. CDR3 bases: TGTGCCATCAGTGAAGTTATCCTATCGGGCTACACCTTC.

The V and J genes are TRBV12-3 or TRBV12-4 and TRBJ2-7; D is undetermined. V gave up 6 bases and J gave up 0 bases, with 18 bases separating them. This CDR3 has 16 residues. The CDR3, as DNA: TGTGCCAGCAGCCCCTATCCTGCCGACAACTCCTACGAGCAGTACTTC. Its translation: CASSPYPADNSYEQYF.

This clonotype appeared a few times. The chain carries TRBV20-1 and TRBJ1-5; tentative D call: TRBD1 (6 bases). This CDR3 is built from 13 residues. Germline CDR1 and CDR2: DFQATT and SNEGSKA (reference sequence). V shed 0 bases and J shed 7 bases, with 10 bases lying between them. CDR3 coding DNA: TGCAGTGCTAGAGAAGCCGGGACACAGCCCCAGCATTTT. Its translation: CSAREAGTQPQHF.

This clonotype was seen ten or more times. This CDR3 is CASSEVAGGSGELFF. DNA of the CDR3: TGTGCCAGCAGTGAAGTAGCGGGAGGATCCGGGGAGCTGTTTTTT. This chain uses TRBV2 with TRBJ2-2; 10 bases align to TRBD2. The CDR3 loop spans 15 amino acids. Trimming cost V 1 base and J 6 bases; bases outside gene matches: 2. Germline V gene sequence: CDR1 SNHLY, CDR2 FYNNEI. Variable domain in full (rest from reference TRBV2 and TRBJ2-2): EPEVTQTPSHQVTQMGQEVILRCVPISNHLYFYWYRQILGQKVEFLVSFYNNEISEKSEIFDDQFSVERPDGSNFTLKIRSTKLEDSAMYFCASSEVAGGSGELFFGEGSRLTVL.

The chain combines TRBV28 with TRBJ1-1, with 8 nucleotides matching TRBD1. V trimming: 6 bases; J trimming: 4 bases; junction bases outside the gene matches: 10. The CDR3 extends over 15 amino acids. Per the germline V gene, CDR1 is MDHEN and CDR2 is SYDVKM. CDR3 in amino acids: CASRPAGGYVTEAFF. The CDR3 DNA reads TGTGCCAGCAGACCCGCAGGGGGCTACGTCACTGAAGCTTTCTTT.

Many counts were recorded for this clonotype. J is TRBJ2-1 and V is TRBV11-2; the D gene could be TRBD1 or TRBD2 (5 bases each). V was cut by 5 bases and J by 12 bases, with 14 bases left in between. CDR3 length equals 12 residues. CDR1 is SGHAT, CDR2 FQNNGV, per germline. DNA of the CDR3: TGTGCCAGCAGCCGATCGGGGCCTAGGCAGTTCTTC. Protein sequence: CASSRSGPRQFF.

This clonotype came up many times. V usage is TRBV12-3 or TRBV12-4 and J usage is TRBJ2-2; TRBD2 aligns across 16 bases. The junction had 4 bases not matched to a gene; V was cut back by 3 bases and J by 3 bases. The CDR3 loop spans 18 amino acids. The CDR3 DNA reads as TGTGCCAGCAGTTTCGGGGGACTAGCGGGAGGGGACACCGGGGAGCTGTTTTTT. Its protein is CASSFGGLAGGDTGELFF.

This clonotype was counted many times. The rearrangement joins TRBV5-1 to TRBJ1-3; a weak D match, TRBD1 (5 bases). The CDR3 consists of 15 residues. Deletions cut 4 bases from V and 3 bases from J, with 14 bases between. Germline CDR1 and CDR2: SGHRS and YFSETQ. Here the CDR3 reads CASSIQPGLGNTIYF. CDR3 nucleotide sequence: TGCGCCAGCAGCATACAGCCGGGACTTGGAAACACCATATATTTT.

CDR3 residues: CASSSWGNGRFRNTGELFF. CDR3 nucleotides: TGTGCCAGCAGTTCGTGGGGTAATGGGCGATTTAGGAACACCGGGGAGCTGTTTTTT. The genes are TRBV12-3 or TRBV12-4 and TRBJ2-2; no clear D. Between the trimmed V and J ends, which lost 4 bases and 1 base, there was a span of 22 bases. CDR3 length equals 19 residues.

This clonotype was counted at least ten times. Here the CDR3 reads CASSVIVASYNEQFF. The CDR3 bases are TGTGCCAGCAGTGTTATTGTTGCCTCCTACAATGAGCAGTTCTTC. This chain connects TRBV12-3 or TRBV12-4 to TRBJ2-1; D unclear. Between the trimmed V and J ends, which lost 5 bases and 0 bases, there was a span of 11 bases. The length of the CDR3 is 15 residues.

This clonotype showed up many times. The genes are TRBV29-1 and TRBJ2-1; 7 bases fit TRBD2. This CDR3 is 16 amino acids long. The V gene end was trimmed by 1 base and the J gene end by 0 bases; junction bases not matched to a gene: 6. In germline, CDR1 is SQVTM, CDR2 ANQGSEA. CDR3: CSVEVPPGGSYNEQFF. CDR3 bases: TGCAGCGTTGAAGTCCCCCCGGGGGGCTCCTACAATGAGCAGTTCTTC.